The clone carrying this TCR beta chain showed up many times. This sample is part of a study of T cells in Graves' hyperthyroidism and ophthalmopathy. The CDR3 runs to 15 residues. J lost 0 bases, V lost 5 bases, and 4 bases had no gene match. Germline V lookup: CDR1 SGHTA, CDR2 FQGNSA. Regions amplified from RNA transcripts were the TCR beta CDR3 regions. Using the HTBI primer set, a first-round RT-PCR was run on the TCR CDR3. Using its own MiXCR run on the multiplex PCR reads, TCRdb lists one record per CDR3 protein. The table has 360,000 or so distinct CDR3 sequences, 15% to 20% seen once. The study excluded patients with uncontrolled infection, other autoimmune disease, pregnancy or lactation.

The V gene is TRBV7-2, the J gene TRBJ1-3; 7 nucleotides match TRBD1. Source material: blood. This sequence was found in a woman in her 40s with Graves' ophthalmopathy. The CDR3 here is CASSLDRSSGNTIYF. The CDR3 DNA reads as TGTGCCAGCAGCCTGGACAGGAGCTCTGGAAACACCATATATTTT.